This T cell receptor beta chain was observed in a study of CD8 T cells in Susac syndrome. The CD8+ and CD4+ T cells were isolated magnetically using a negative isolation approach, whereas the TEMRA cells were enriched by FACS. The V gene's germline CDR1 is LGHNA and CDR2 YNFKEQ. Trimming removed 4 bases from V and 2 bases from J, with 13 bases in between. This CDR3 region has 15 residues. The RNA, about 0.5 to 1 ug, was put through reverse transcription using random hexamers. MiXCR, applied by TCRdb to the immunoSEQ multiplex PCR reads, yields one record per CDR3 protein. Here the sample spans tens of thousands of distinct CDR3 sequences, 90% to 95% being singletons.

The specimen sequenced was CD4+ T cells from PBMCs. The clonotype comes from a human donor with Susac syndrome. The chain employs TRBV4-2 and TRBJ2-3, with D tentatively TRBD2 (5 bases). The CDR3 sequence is CASSLSASPTDTQYF. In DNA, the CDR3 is TGTGCCAGCAGCCTTTCGGCTAGCCCCACAGATACGCAGTATTTT.